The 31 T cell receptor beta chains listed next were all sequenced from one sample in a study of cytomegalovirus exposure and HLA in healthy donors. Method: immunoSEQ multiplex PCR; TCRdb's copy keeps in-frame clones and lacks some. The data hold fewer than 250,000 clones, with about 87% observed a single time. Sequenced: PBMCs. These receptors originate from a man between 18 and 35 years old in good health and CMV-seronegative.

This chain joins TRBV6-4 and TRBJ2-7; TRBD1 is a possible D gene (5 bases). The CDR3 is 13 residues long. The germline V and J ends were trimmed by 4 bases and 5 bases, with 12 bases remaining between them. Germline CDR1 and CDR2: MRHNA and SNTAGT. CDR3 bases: TGTGCCAGCAGTGGATCAGGGTCCCACGAGCAGTACTTC. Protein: CASSGSGSHEQYF.

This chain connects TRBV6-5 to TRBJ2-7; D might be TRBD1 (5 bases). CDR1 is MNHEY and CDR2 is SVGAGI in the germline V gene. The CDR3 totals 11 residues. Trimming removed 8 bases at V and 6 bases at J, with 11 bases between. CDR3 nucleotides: TGTGCCAGCGATGGGCAGGGCGAGCAGTACTTC. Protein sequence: CASDGQGEQYF.

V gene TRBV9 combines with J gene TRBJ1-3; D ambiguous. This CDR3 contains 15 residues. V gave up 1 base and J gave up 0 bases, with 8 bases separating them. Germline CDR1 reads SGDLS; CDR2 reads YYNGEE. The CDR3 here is CASSVREYSGNTIYF. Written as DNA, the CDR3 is TGTGCCAGCAGCGTACGGGAGTACTCTGGAAACACCATATATTTT.

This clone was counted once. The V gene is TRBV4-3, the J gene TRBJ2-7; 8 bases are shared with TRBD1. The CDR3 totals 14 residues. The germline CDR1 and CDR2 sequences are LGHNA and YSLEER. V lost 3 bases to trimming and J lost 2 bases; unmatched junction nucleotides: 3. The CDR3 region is CASSHRQGTYEQYF. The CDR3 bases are TGCGCCAGCAGCCATCGACAGGGGACCTACGAGCAGTACTTC.

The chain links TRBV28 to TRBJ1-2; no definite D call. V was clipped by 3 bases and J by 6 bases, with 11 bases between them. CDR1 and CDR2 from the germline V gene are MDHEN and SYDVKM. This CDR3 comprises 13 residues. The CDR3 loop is CASSFLGSNGYTF. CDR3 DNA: TGTGCCAGCAGTTTCCTAGGAAGTAATGGCTACACCTTC.

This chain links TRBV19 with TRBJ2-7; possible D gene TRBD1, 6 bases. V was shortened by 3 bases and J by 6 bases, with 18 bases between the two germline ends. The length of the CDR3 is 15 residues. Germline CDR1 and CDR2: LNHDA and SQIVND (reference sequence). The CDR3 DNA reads TGTGCCAGTAGTATCCAACAGGGTACGGGATCCGAGCAGTACTTC. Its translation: CASSIQQGTGSEQYF.

The CDR3 DNA sequence: TGTGCCAGCAGGGACTTCAAATCCTACGAGCAGTACTTC. Translated, it gives CASRDFKSYEQYF. This chain joins TRBV2 and TRBJ2-7; D possibly corresponds to TRBD2 (5 bases). With 6 bases removed from V and 1 base from J, the gap between germline ends came to 10 bases. This CDR3 is 13 amino acids long. Germline CDR1 is SNHLY and CDR2 is FYNNEI.

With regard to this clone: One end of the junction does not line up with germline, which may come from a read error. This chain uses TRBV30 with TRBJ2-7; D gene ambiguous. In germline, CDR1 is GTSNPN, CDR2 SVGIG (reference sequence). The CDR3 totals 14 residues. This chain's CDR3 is CAWGVWAPSYEQYF. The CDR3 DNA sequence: TGTGCCTGGGGTGTTTGGGCCCCTTCCTACGAGCAGTACTTC. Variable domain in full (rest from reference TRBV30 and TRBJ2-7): SQTIHQWPATLVQPVGSPLSLECTVEGTSNPNLYWYRQAAGRGLQLLFYSVGIGQISSEVPQNLSASRPQDRQFILSSKKLLLSDSGFYLCAWGVWAPSYEQYFGPGTRLTVT.

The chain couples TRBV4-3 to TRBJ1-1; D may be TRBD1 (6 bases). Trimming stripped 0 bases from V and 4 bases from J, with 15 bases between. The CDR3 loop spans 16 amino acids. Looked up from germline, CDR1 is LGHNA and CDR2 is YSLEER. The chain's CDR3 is CASSQDLGGPSTEAFF. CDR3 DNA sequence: TGCGCCAGCAGCCAAGACCTAGGGGGACCGAGCACTGAAGCTTTCTTT.

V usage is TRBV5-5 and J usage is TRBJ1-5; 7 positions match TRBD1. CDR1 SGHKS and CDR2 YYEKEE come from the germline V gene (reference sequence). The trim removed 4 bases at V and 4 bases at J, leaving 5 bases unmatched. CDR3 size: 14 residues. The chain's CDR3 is CASSDRAWNQPQHF. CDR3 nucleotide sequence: TGTGCCAGCAGCGACAGGGCTTGGAATCAGCCCCAGCATTTT. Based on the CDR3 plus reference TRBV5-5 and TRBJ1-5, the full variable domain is DAGVTQSPTHLIKTRGQQVTLRCSPISGHKSVSWYQQVLGQGPQFIFQYYEKEERGRGNFPDRFSARQFPNYSSELNVNALLLGDSALYLCASSDRAWNQPQHFGDGTRLSIL.

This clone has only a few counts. The CDR3 region has the DNA TGTGCCACCAGCGGCGGAACAGGGAGCGGCTACACCTTC. Its translation: CATSGGTGSGYTF. The V call is TRBV15, the J call TRBJ1-2; tentative D call: TRBD1 (6 bases). Germline values: CDR1 LNHNV, CDR2 YYDKDF (reference sequence). This CDR3 comprises 13 residues. The ends were cut back, 5 bases at V and 8 bases at J, with 15 bases in the middle.

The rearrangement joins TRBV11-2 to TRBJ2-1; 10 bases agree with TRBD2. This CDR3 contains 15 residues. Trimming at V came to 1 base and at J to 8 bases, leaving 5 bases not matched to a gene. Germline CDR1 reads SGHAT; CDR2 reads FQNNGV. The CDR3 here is CASSLGVAGGYEQFF. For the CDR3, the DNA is TGTGCCAGCAGCTTAGGGGTAGCGGGGGGCTATGAGCAGTTCTTC.

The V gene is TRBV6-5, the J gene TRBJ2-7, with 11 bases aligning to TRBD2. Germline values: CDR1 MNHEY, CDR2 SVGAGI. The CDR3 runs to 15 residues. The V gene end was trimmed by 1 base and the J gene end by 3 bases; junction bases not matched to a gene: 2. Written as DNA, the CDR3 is TGTGCCAGCAGTTACTTTAGCGGGGGGGGCTACGAGCAGTACTTC. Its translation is CASSYFSGGGYEQYF.

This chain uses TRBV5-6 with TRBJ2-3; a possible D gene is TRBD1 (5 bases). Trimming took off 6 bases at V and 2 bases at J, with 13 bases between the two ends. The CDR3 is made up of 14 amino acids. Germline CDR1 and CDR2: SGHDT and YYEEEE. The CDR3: CASNLGGATDTQYF. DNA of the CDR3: TGTGCCAGCAACCTTGGTGGGGCCACAGATACGCAGTATTTT.

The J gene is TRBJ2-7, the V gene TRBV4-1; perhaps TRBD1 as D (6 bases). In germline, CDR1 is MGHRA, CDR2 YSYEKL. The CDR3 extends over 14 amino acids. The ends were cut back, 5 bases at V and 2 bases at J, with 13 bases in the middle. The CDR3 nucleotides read TGCGCCAGCAGCAAAAGGGACACAGCCTACGAGCAGTACTTC. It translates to CASSKRDTAYEQYF.

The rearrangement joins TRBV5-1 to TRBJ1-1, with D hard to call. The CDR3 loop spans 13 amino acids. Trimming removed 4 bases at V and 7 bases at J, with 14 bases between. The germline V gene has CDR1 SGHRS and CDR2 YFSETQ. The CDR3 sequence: CASSPGSGGEAFF. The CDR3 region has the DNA TGCGCCAGCAGCCCAGGTAGCGGCGGTGAAGCTTTCTTT. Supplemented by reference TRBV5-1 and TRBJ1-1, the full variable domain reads KAGVTQTPRYLIKTRGQQVTLSCSPISGHRSVSWYQQTPGQGLQFLFEYFSETQRNKGNFPGRFSGRQFSNSRSEMNVSTLELGDSALYLCASSPGSGGEAFFGQGTRLTVV.

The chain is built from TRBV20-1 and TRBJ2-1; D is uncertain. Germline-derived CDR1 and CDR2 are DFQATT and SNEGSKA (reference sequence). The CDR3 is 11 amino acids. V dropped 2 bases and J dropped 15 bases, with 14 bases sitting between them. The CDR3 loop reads CSARHRVDRFF. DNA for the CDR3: TGCAGTGCTAGACACCGGGTCGATAGGTTCTTC.

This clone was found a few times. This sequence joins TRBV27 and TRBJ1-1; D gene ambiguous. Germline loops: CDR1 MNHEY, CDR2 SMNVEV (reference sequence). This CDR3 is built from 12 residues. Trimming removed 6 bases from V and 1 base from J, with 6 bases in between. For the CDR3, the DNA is TGTGCCAGCAGAGGAGAGAACACTGAAGCTTTCTTT. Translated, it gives CASRGENTEAFF.

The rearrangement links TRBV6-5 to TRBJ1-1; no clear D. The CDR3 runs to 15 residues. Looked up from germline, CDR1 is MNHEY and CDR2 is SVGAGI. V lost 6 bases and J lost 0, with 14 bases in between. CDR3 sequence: CASSRAELMNTEAFF. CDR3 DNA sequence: TGTGCCAGCAGCCGCGCCGAATTGATGAACACTGAAGCTTTCTTT.

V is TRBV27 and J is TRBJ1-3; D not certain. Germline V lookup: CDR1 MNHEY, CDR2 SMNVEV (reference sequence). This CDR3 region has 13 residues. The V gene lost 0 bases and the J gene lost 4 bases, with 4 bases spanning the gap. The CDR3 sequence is CASSLSRGNTIYF. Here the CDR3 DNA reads TGTGCCAGCAGTTTATCCAGGGGAAACACCATATATTTT.

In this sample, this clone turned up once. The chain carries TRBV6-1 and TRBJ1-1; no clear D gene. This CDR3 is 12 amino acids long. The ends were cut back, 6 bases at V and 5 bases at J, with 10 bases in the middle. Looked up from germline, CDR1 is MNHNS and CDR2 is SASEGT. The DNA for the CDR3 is TGTGCCAGCAGCCAGGACTGGACTGAAGCTTTCTTT. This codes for CASSQDWTEAFF.

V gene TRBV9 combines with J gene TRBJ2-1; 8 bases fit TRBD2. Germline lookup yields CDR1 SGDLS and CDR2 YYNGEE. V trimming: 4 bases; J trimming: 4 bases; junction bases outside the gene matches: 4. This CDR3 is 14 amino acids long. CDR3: CASSPTSGYNEQFF. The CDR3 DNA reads TGTGCCAGCAGCCCTACTAGCGGTTACAATGAGCAGTTCTTC.

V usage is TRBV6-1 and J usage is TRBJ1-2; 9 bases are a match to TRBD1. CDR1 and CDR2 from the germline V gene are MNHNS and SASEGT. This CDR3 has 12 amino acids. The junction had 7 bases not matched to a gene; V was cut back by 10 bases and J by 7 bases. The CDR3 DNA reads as TGTGCCACAACAGGGGGCTTTACTGGCTACACCTTC. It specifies CATTGGFTGYTF.

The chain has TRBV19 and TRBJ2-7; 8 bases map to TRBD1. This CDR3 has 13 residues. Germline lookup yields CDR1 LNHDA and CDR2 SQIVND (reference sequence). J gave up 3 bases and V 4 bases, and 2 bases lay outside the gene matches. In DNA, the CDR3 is TGTGCCAGTAGTAGGGACAGGATCTACGAGCAGTACTTC. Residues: CASSRDRIYEQYF.

This CDR3 reads CASSPSQGARTEAFF. The CDR3 DNA reads TGCGCCAGCAGCCCCTCACAGGGGGCGAGGACTGAAGCTTTCTTT. The V and J genes are TRBV5-1 and TRBJ1-1, with 9 bases that match TRBD1. CDR1 is SGHRS, CDR2 YFSETQ, per germline. The length of the CDR3 is 15 residues. V was clipped by 4 bases and J by 5 bases; unmatched bases: 9.

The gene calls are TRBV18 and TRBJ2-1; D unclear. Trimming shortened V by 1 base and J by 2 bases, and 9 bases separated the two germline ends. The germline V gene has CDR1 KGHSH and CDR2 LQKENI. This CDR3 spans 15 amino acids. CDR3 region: CASSPQQSTYNEQFF. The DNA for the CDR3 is TGTGCCAGCTCACCACAACAGAGCACCTACAATGAGCAGTTCTTC.

Here the CDR3 DNA reads TGTGCCAGCAGTACAGGGGGCACTGAAGCTTTCTTT. This encodes CASSTGGTEAFF. The chain carries TRBV2 and TRBJ1-1; the match to TRBD1 covers 8 bases. This CDR3 is built from 12 residues. The junction had 0 bases not matched to a gene; V was cut back by 5 bases and J by 4 bases. From germline, CDR1 is SNHLY and CDR2 FYNNEI. Using reference TRBV2 and TRBJ1-1 for the parts outside the CDR3, the full variable domain is EPEVTQTPSHQVTQMGQEVILRCVPISNHLYFYWYRQILGQKVEFLVSFYNNEISEKSEIFDDQFSVERPDGSNFTLKIRSTKLEDSAMYFCASSTGGTEAFFGQGTRLTVV.

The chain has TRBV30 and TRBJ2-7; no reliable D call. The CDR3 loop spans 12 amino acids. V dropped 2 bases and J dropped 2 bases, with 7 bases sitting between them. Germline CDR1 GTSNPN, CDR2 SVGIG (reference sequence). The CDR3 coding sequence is TGTGCCTGGAGTTGGCGGACCTACGAGCAGTACTTC. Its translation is CAWSWRTYEQYF.

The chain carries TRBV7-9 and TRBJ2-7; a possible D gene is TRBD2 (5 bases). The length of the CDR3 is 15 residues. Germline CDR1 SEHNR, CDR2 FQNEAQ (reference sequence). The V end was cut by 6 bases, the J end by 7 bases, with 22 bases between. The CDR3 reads CASSLEGSPIREQYF. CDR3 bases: TGTGCCAGCAGTCTTGAGGGCAGCCCCATAAGAGAGCAGTACTTC.

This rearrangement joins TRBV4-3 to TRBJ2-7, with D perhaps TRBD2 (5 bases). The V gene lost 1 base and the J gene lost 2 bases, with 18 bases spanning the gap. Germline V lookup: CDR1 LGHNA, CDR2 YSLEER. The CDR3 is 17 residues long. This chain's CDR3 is CASSQVSGDGNAYEQYF. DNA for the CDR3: TGCGCCAGCAGCCAAGTGTCCGGTGACGGGAACGCCTACGAGCAGTACTTC.

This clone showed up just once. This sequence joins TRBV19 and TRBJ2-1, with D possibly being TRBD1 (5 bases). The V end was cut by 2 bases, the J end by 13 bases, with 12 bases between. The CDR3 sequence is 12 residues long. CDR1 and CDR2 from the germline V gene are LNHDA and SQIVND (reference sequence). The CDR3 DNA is TGTGCCAGTAGTATAATGGGGCAGGGTCAGTTCTTC. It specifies CASSIMGQGQFF.